This T cell receptor (beta chain) was documented in a study of T cell responses to AZD1222 COVID-19 vaccine (dated by TCRdb to about 2021). Regarding the complete study: TCR sequencing was performed for more than 230 trial participants, of whom about 200 were given two doses of AZD1222 and 26 were given two doses of MenACWY control vaccine. Enrollment into the trials was organized by age into subgroups of 18-55, 56-69 and 70-plus years, and those subgroups contained roughly 150, 30 and 60 TCR-sequenced participants, respectively. Paper-wide results and their limitations: Vaccine-associated CD4 TCRs spanned the whole spike protein, with dominant responses in regions 160-218 and 743-854. Participants were mostly white British and included more females than males, and it was suggested by the authors that clonal diversity may have been underestimated. Because no day 14 peak-response samples were available, repertoires were characterized only after the peak T cell response. Only a handful of AZD1222 recipients were SARS-CoV-2 seropositive at baseline, limiting conclusions about previously exposed vaccinees. The 56-69-year group was small, and its depth increase did not reach significance, likely because of low power. After two AZD1222 doses, spike-specific TCR breadth and depth were significantly higher than at day 0 and than in MenACWY recipients. Reportedly, close to half of the unique spike-specific TCRs recognized epitopes lying outside the regions that are mutated in the B.1.351 and B.1.1.7 variants.

Deletion took 6 bases off V and 5 bases off J, with a span of 11 bases between the germline ends. The CDR3, from cysteine to phenylalanine, totals 13 residues. The read is trimmed to its CDR3 DNA, 39 bases read in frame from base 1. The time point label for this specimen denotes: about 28 days (+/-7) after the second vaccine dose. Because spike-specific TCR depth and breadth did not differ between the two schedules, AZD1222 recipients who got a second dose at roughly 4 weeks were pooled with those who got a second dose at roughly 12 weeks. Samples from vaccinated people were obtained from the UK trials COV001 and COV002, which included a single-blind randomized controlled phase 2/3 trial of AZD1222 (ChAdOx1 nCoV-19) in healthy adults. For TCRbeta chain sequencing, PBMC samples were collected from trial participants at day 0 and at day 28 after the second dose. The CDR3 regions of human TCRbeta chains were subjected to immunosequencing. Concerning the study's data processing: Repertoire TCRs were matched against a reference library of SARS-CoV-2-specific TCRs generated with the MIRA antigen-specificity platform. Breadth was defined as the fraction of unique TCRs that were SARS-CoV-2-associated, and depth was defined as the fraction of total T cells that were SARS-CoV-2-associated. Using the MIRA data, each spike-specific TCR was assigned both to the spike region to which the TCR was reactive and to a CD4 or CD8 class. Log10-transformed breadth and depth values were compared by one-way ANOVA with Sidak's multiple comparisons tests. TCRdb re-hosts the immuneACCESS table, in-frame sequences only. Its copies lack some clones; in the studies checked, an unresolved V gene accounts for under half of them, and the cause for the rest is not known. Clone size and V and J calls were adopted from that table, with D and trimming inferred from the DNA. In all, the sample holds 100,000 to 150,000 clones, and roughly 91% of those were seen once. Clones ranked in the top ten supply approximately 5% of the sample.

Remarks on this clone: Its antigen specificity is not known. No much larger clone is present one base from it, and per-base qualities are unavailable.

This sequence originates from an adult who received the AZD1222 COVID-19 vaccine. The receptor chain draws on TRBV12-3 or TRBV12-4 and TRBJ1-5; no D gene call is confident. The sequences come from peripheral blood, collected 28 days after the second AZD1222 dose. CDR3 loop: CASRETPDQPQHF. The bases are TGTGCCAGCAGGGAGACTCCTGATCAGCCCCAGCATTTT.